This is a list of T cell receptor beta chains from one sample in a study of technical replicates of blood from several donors. TCRdb's copy holds only in-frame clones and misses some; the assay was immunoSEQ multiplex PCR. The sample lists tens of thousands of clones; nearly 96% were seen once. Sequenced material: T cells isolated from PBMCs. The receptors stem from a human donor in good health. Both conserved end residues are part of each CDR3. A D gene is named only where the DNA matches it firmly. Clone size is shown for a subset of rows, as once, few, many or a class of expanded clone.

d_gene	j_gene	abundance	v_gene	CDR3aa	CDR3nt
.	TRBJ2-1	.	TRBV5-8	CASSRGFDRYNEQFF	TGTGCCAGCAGCAGGGGATTCGACCGCTACAATGAGCAGTTCTTC
TRBD1	TRBJ2-7	.	TRBV11-3	CASSLETGETYEQYF	TGTGCCAGCAGCCTGGAGACAGGGGAGACCTACGAGCAGTACTTC
TRBD1	TRBJ1-3	.	TRBV2	CASSEALGTGNTIYF	TGTGCCAGCAGTGAAGCGCTTGGGACAGGGAACACCATATATTTT
.	TRBJ2-2	.	TRBV19	CASWRGGTGELFF	TGTGCCAGTTGGAGGGGAGGAACCGGGGAGCTGTTTTTT
TRBD2	TRBJ2-1	.	TRBV5-1	CASRDSGADYNEQFF	TGCGCCAGCAGGGATAGCGGGGCCGATTACAATGAGCAGTTCTTC
TRBD1	TRBJ2-7	.	TRBV5-1	CASSFSSRTGSYEQYF	TGCGCCAGCAGCTTCTCTTCGAGGACAGGTTCCTACGAGCAGTACTTC
TRBD1	TRBJ2-7	.	TRBV29-1	CSVVSGDRLGFHSFYEQYF	TGCAGCGTTGTGTCCGGGGACAGGTTAGGATTTCATAGCTTCTACGAGCAGTACTTC
.	TRBJ2-1	.	TRBV7-9	CASSSMSQGQFF	TGTGCCAGCAGCTCGATGTCACAGGGGCAGTTCTTC
TRBD1	TRBJ1-1	.	TRBV7-9	CASSLGPRGRNTEAFF	TGTGCCAGCAGCTTAGGGCCAAGGGGGCGGAACACTGAAGCTTTCTTT
.	TRBJ2-6	once	TRBV6-1	CASKGVSGANVLTF	TGTGCCAGCAAAGGGGTCTCTGGGGCCAACGTCCTGACTTTC
TRBD2	TRBJ2-3	.	TRBV28	CASIPKGLAGLKTTDTQYF	TGTGCCAGCATCCCCAAAGGACTAGCGGGACTAAAAACCACAGATACGCAGTATTTT